The rows below give T cell receptor beta chains drawn from one sample of a study of tumor-infiltrating lymphocytes in primary liver carcinoma. TCRdb reprocessed the multiplex PCR reads via MiXCR and lists one record per CDR3 protein. This table holds 150,000 to 200,000 distinct CDR3 sequences, over 45% found once. Sequencing input: peripheral blood. The receptors come from a man aged 35-49 years with primary liver carcinoma and hepatitis B virus infection. Both conserved end residues are part of each CDR3. Not all rows give a size; the values are once, few, many and, for expanded clones, a class.

>12|TRBJ1-6|few|TRBV29-1
CSVTTGNSPLHF
>17|TRBJ2-2|few|TRBV5-1
CASSLEGLAGGTGELFF
>15|TRBJ2-1|-|TRBV5-6
CASSLEREGPDEQFF
>13|TRBJ2-7|-|TRBV6-2/TRBV6-3
CASSLGAPYEQYF
>13|TRBJ2-7|-|TRBV5-1
CASSSGPRVEQYF
>14|TRBJ2-7|-|TRBV6-6
CASSYSWDSYEQYF
>13|TRBJ2-1|few|TRBV29-1
CSGQQDFYNEQFF
>17|TRBJ2-7|few|TRBV4-1
CASSHLNPLNLAGEQYF
>12|TRBJ2-3|-|TRBV12-3/TRBV12-4
CASSFATDTQYF
>14|TRBJ1-2|-|TRBV6-5
CASSYGRAVYGYTF
>17|TRBJ2-3|-|TRBV5-4
CASSSGLAGGMGNTQYF
>15|TRBJ2-1|-|TRBV6-5
CASSHKGNVLNEQFF
>16|TRBJ1-6|-|TRBV11-1
CASSLTLGQGQGSLHF
>13|TRBJ1-1|-|TRBV29-1
CSVGGDDRLEAFF
>13|TRBJ2-2|-|TRBV6-5
CATLQGVGGELFF
>16|TRBJ2-5|-|TRBV11-2
CASSLASGRVGETQYF
>15|TRBJ1-2|-|TRBV24-1
CATSDPSGTGDGYTF
>14|TRBJ2-1|few|TRBV29-1
CSAMTVLGGNEQFF
>17|TRBJ2-5|-|TRBV5-4
CASSLGGSGGLTETQYF
>17|TRBJ2-5|-|TRBV12-3/TRBV12-4
CASSSNAGTGGEETQYF
>14|-|-|TRBV12-3/TRBV12-4
CASSFQHSYNEQYF
>16|TRBJ2-7|-|TRBV5-1
CASSWRATGVGYEQYF
>16|TRBJ2-1|once|TRBV10-1
CASSESASGSYNEQFF
>17|TRBJ2-4|many|TRBV11-2
CASSFDDMTGTKNIQYF
>15|TRBJ2-7|-|TRBV14
CASSSQGSGYYEQYF
>13|TRBJ2-7|few|TRBV5-4
CASSPRLHYEQYF
>14|TRBJ1-1|few|TRBV7-9
CASSPGGAFTEAFF
>16|TRBJ2-7|-|TRBV10-3
CAISESVGLAQGEQYF
>13|TRBJ2-5|few|TRBV5-5
CASSPGNQETQYF
>16|TRBJ2-7|-|TRBV7-8
CASSSEGDRFSYEQYF
>12|TRBJ2-5|-|TRBV11-2
CGSSPLGETQYF
>15|TRBJ2-1|-|TRBV11-2
CASSHGKGAYNEQFF
>15|TRBJ2-1|-|TRBV10-3
CAISEGLAGKNEQFF
>14|TRBJ1-4|-|TRBV5-1
CVSSLWSRNEKLFF
>12|TRBJ2-4|many|TRBV11-2
CASRGISDIQYF
>19|TRBJ2-4|-|TRBV4-1
CASSQVGILGGSAKNIQYF
>11|TRBJ2-5|-|TRBV5-6
CASSRRETQYF
>14|TRBJ2-5|once|TRBV5-4
CASSRGTDQGTQCF
>16|TRBJ2-3|-|TRBV28
CASSSLGLGVVNTQYF
>15|TRBJ2-7|once|TRBV4-1
CASSPSVGATREQYF
>11|TRBJ2-1|-|TRBV11-2
CASSYRLELFF
>16|TRBJ2-3|few|TRBV28
CVDWGREWESTDTQYF
>16|TRBJ2-1|-|TRBV29-1
CSVPRGGRGRYNEQFF
>13|TRBJ2-7|many|TRBV11-2
CASSLEDGGEQYF
>15|TRBJ2-4|-|TRBV11-2
CASSLGQGVGNIQYF
>14|TRBJ2-7|-|TRBV11-2
CASRAYRDNDEQYF
>13|TRBJ1-5|-|TRBV29-1
CSVETVVGQPQHF
>11|TRBJ2-1|-|TRBV4-2
CANNHNNEQFF
>16|TRBJ1-6|-|TRBV11-2
CASSLWGGLGVSPLHF
>15|TRBJ2-1|-|TRBV2
CASRTSRAGANEQFF
>14|TRBJ2-2|-|TRBV6-1
CASSATSGAGELFF
>13|TRBJ1-2|-|TRBV4-2
CVSNLGQGYGYTF
>15|TRBJ2-3|-|TRBV11-2
CASSPSRLCTDTQYF
>14|TRBJ1-1|few|TRBV12-3/TRBV12-4
CASSRRALNTEAFF
>15|TRBJ2-5|-|TRBV4-2
CASTQEAGAQDTQYF